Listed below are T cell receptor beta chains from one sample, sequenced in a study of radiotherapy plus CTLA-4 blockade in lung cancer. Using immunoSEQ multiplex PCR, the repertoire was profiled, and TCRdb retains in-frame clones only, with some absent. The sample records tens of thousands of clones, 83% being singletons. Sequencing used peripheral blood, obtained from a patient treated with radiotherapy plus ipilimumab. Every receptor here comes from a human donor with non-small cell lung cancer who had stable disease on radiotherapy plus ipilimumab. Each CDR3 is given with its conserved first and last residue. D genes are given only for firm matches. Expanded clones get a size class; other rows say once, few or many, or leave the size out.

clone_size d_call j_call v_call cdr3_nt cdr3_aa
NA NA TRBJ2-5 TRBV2 TGTGCCAGCACTAAGGTCGGGGAGACCCAGTACTTC CASTKVGETQYF
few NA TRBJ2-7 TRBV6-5 TGTGCCAGCAGTATGTCAGGGTTGTGGCAGTACTTC CASSMSGLWQYF
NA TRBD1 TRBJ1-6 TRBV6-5 TGTGCCAGCATTCAGGGGGTAGGTTCACCCCTCCACTTT CASIQGVGSPLHF
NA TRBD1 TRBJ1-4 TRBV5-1 TGCGCCAGCAGCTCGGGACGAGGCGGGACAGGGAGGGAAAAACTGTTTTTT CASSSGRGGTGREKLFF
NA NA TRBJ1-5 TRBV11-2 TGTGCCAGCAGCTTAGTTTCTGGGGGAGAAGGGCCCCAGCATTTT CASSLVSGGEGPQHF
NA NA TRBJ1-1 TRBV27 TGTGCCAGCAGGGGGAACACTGAAGCTTTCTTT CASRGNTEAFF
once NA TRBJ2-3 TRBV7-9 TGTGCCAGCAGCCCAAGGGGGAGGGCAGATACGCAGTATTTT CASSPRGRADTQYF
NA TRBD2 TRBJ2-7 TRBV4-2 TGTGCCAGCAGCCCTAGACTAGCGGGAGTTTTTGGGCCCTCCTACGAGCAGTACTTC CASSPRLAGVFGPSYEQYF
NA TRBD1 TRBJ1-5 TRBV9 TGTGCCAGCAGCGCCGGACAGGGAACGGGCAATCAGCCCCAGCATTTT CASSAGQGTGNQPQHF
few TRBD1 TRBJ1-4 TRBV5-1 TGCGCCAGCAGCTTCCAGGGGGAGAATGAAAAACTGTTTTTT CASSFQGENEKLFF
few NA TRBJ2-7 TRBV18 TGTGCCAGCTCCGCCCTGGGAGGTTCCGAGCAGTACTTC CASSALGGSEQYF
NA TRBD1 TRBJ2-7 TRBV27 TGTGCCAGCAGTTTTGGGGGACAGGGCTACGAGCAGTACTTC CASSFGGQGYEQYF
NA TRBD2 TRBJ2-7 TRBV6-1 TGTGCCAGCGTCGCCTTAGCGGGAGATGCCTACGAGCAGTACTTC CASVALAGDAYEQYF
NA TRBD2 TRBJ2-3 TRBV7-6 TGTGCCAGCAGCTTAGGAGCGGGGGCTAGCACAGATACGCAGTATTTT CASSLGAGASTDTQYF
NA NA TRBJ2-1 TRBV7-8 TGTGCCAGCAGCCCCTACCGGTTTAGCTCCTACAATGAGCAGTTCTTC CASSPYRFSSYNEQFF
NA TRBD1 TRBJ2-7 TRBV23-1 TGCGCCAGCAGTCAATCCGCGGCAGGGGGCTACGAGCAGTACTTC CASSQSAAGGYEQYF
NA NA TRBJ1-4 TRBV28 TGTGCCAGCAGTTCCCCGGCAACTAATGAAAAACTGTTTTTT CASSSPATNEKLFF
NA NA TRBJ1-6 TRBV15 TGTGCCACCAGCAGACGAGGGGGAAATACACCCCTCCACTTT CATSRRGGNTPLHF
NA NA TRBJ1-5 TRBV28 TGTGCCAGCAGTTCTCAGGGTCTGGGTAGCAATCAGCCCCAGCATTTT CASSSQGLGSNQPQHF
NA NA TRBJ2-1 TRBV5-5 TGTGCCAGCAGCTTGACTGGGAGCTCCTACAATGAGCAGTTCTTC CASSLTGSSYNEQFF
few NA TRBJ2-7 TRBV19 TGTGCCAGTAGTATGAAAGCGGGCCCCTACGAGCAGTACTTC CASSMKAGPYEQYF
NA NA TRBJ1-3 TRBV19 TGTGCCAGTAGTATGGAAAGGGGGAACACCATATATTTT CASSMERGNTIYF
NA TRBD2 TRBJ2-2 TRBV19 TGTGCCAGTAGTGGACTAGCGGGGGGGCCCGGGGAGCTGTTTTTT CASSGLAGGPGELFF
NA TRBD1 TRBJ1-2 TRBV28 TGTGCCAGCACTTTAGGGACAGATTATGGCTACACCTTC CASTLGTDYGYTF
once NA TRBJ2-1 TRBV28 TGTGCCAGCAGTTTTAGGGGGAATTCCGGCAATGAGCAGTTCTTC CASSFRGNSGNEQFF
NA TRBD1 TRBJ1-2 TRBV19 TGTGCCACCCGCAGGGGGCTCAACTATGGCTACACCTTC CATRRGLNYGYTF
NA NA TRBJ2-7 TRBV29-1 TGCAGCGTTGAAATCCCCGGGGGCAACTACGAGCAGTACTTC CSVEIPGGNYEQYF
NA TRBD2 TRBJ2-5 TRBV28 TGTGCCAGCAGTTTAATGCCCGGACTAGCGGGAGCAGTTGGGACCCAGTACTTC CASSLMPGLAGAVGTQYF
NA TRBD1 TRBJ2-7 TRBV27 TGTGCCAGCAGTTCCAGGGGGTGGGCCTCCTACGAGCAGTACTTC CASSSRGWASYEQYF
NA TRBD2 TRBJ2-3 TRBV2 TGTGCCACAAAGCTTAGCGGGAGCGCAGATACGCAGTATTTT CATKLSGSADTQYF
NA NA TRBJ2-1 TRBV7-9 TGTGCCAGCAGCACCATCGAGCAGTTCTTC CASSTIEQFF
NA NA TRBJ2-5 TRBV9 TGTGCCAGCAGCACCTACTACCAAGAGACCCAGTACTTC CASSTYYQETQYF
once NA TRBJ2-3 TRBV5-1 TGCGCCAGCAGCGCTAGCACAGATACGCAGTATTTT CASSASTDTQYF
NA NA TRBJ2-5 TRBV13 TGTGCCAGCAGCTTAGACCGGCAAGAGACCCAGTACTTC CASSLDRQETQYF
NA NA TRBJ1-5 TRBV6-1 TGTGCCAGCAGTGAAAATTTGTTGGCCGGCGAGGCCCAGCATTTT CASSENLLAGEAQHF
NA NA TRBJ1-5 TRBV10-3 TGTGCCATCAGTGAGAGACGGGAAACCAATCAGCCCCAGCATTTT CAISERRETNQPQHF
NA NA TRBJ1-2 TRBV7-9 TGTGCCAGCAGCCTCCCGGGGGGCGCCTACACCTTC CASSLPGGAYTF
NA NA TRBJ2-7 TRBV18 TGTGCCAGCTCACCACGGATGACCTTAGCCAACTACGAGCAGTACTTC CASSPRMTLANYEQYF
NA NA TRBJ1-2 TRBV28 TGTGCCAGCAGACTGCGCGATTTTCGGGGCTACACCTTC CASRLRDFRGYTF
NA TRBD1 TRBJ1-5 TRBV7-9 TGTGCCAGCAGCTTAACCGGACAGGGGGATCAGCCCCAGCATTTT CASSLTGQGDQPQHF
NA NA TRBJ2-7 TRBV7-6 TGTGCCAGCAGCCCACTGGGACACCCCTACGAGCAGTACTTC CASSPLGHPYEQYF
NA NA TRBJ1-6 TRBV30 TGTGCCTGGAACTGGCAGGGTGGCTACATGGGTAATTCACCCCTCCACTTT CAWNWQGGYMGNSPLHF
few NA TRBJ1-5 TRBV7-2 TGTGCCATCCTCCTGGGGAGCAATCAGCCCCAGCATTTT CAILLGSNQPQHF
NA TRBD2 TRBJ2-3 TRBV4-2 TGTGCCAGCAGCCATCACTTCCCCGGGACTAGCGGCACCACAGATACGCAGTATTTT CASSHHFPGTSGTTDTQYF
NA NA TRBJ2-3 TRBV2 TGTGCCAGCAGAAGTGACCACGCCGATACGCAGTATTTT CASRSDHADTQYF
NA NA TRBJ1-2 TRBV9 TGTGCCAGCAGCGTAGGGGGGTCAGCCGCGAACTATGGCTACACCTTC CASSVGGSAANYGYTF
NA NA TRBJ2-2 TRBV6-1 TGTGCCAGCAGTGAAGCGCTTGGGAACACCGGGGAGCTGTTTTTT CASSEALGNTGELFF
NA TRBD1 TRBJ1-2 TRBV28 TGTGCCAGCGGGGGACAGTTCTATGGCTACACCTTC CASGGQFYGYTF
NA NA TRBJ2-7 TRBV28 TGTGCCAGCAGTCTTGAAGGGCCTCCCTACGAGCAGTACTTC CASSLEGPPYEQYF
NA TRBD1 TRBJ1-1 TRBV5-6 TGTGCCAGCAGCTTGGATAGGGCAGGGGGCCGGGGGACTGAAGCTTTCTTT CASSLDRAGGRGTEAFF
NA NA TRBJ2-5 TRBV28 TGTGCCAGCATCCGAGCTGACTCAGGGTTCGGGGAGCAGTACTTC CASIRADSGFGEQYF
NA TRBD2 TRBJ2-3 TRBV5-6 TGTGCCAGCATCACTGCGGGAGGAAACACAGATACGCAGTATTTT CASITAGGNTDTQYF
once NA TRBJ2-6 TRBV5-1 TGCGCCAGCAGCTTGACTGGGGCCAACGTCCTGACTTTC CASSLTGANVLTF
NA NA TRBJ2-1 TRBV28 TGTGCCAGCAGTCTCGGGCTCCAGGGGTTGCAGTTCTTC CASSLGLQGLQFF